Sequencing of this T cell receptor (beta chain) was carried out in a study of cytomegalovirus exposure and HLA in healthy donors. About the research overall: Out of fewer than 500 genotyped donors, around 80% belonged to the Caucasian-associated ancestry cluster. Study-wide findings and caveats: Earlier analysis found most TCR beta V segments productive about 87% or about 30% of the time.

The CDR3 is 13 residues long. The germline V gene has CDR1 SNHLY and CDR2 FYNNEI. It was with 60 Vbeta and 13 Jbeta primers that the PCR ran. As processed by the authors: An analysis that came later counted tens of millions of unique TCR beta chains, approximately 12 million shared. The protocol was immunoSEQ multiplex PCR, while the TCRdb copy is restricted to in-frame clones and leaves out a portion. V and J calls and clone size are as listed in that table; D and trimming were resolved from the DNA. The data hold 150,000 to 200,000 clones, with 65% to 75% observed a single time. This clone was seen only a few times. Its matching antigen is unknown. A junction end diverges from the germline sequence, so it may reflect a read error.

The rearrangement links TRBV2 to TRBJ1-2; 7 bases line up with TRBD1. The specimen sequenced was PBMCs. The source of this sequence is a girl aged 10 to 17 in good health and CMV-seronegative. The DNA of the CDR3 is TGTGCCAGCAGTGAAGAGGCCAGGGGGTCCTATCGGTTC. The encoded protein is CASSEEARGSYRF.